Sequencing of this T cell receptor (beta chain) was carried out in a study of shared clonotypes between healthy human individuals. Whole-study findings and limits: Collection of samples was limited to blood; tissue repertoires likely differ.

Naivety among CD8 cells was defined by CD45RO negativity and positive CCR7 selection, thereby excluding terminally differentiated effector memory CD45RA+ cells. Worth noting for this clone: The antigen is unknown.

Deep-level settings were used for running the assay. Only in-frame clones appear in the TCRdb table, and some are missing; sequencing was by immunoSEQ multiplex PCR. The sample records hundreds of thousands of clones, about 95% being singletons. Sequenced input: naive CD8+ T cells sorted from blood. This receptor was identified in a woman in her 30s in good health.

CDR3 sequence (DNA): TGTGCCAGTAGTAACGACACGGTACCATATGGCTACACCTTC. Its protein product is CASSNDTVPYGYTF. The V gene is TRBV19, the J gene TRBJ1-2; D remains unclear. V dropped 4 bases and J dropped 5 bases, with 14 bases sitting between them. This CDR3 is built from 14 residues. Germline values: CDR1 LNHDA, CDR2 SQIVND (reference sequence).